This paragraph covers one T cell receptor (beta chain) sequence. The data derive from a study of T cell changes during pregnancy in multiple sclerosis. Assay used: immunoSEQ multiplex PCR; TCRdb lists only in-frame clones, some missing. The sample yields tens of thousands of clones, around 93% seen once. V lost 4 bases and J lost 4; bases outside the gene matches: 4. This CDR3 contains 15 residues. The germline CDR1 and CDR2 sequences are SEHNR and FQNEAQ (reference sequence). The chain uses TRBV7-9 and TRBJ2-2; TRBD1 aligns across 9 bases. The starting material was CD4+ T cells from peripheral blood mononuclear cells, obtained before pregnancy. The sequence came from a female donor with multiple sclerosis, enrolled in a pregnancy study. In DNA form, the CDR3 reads TGTGCCAGCAGCTGGCGACAGGGGGTCACCGGGGAGCTGTTTTTT. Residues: CASSWRQGVTGELFF.